Described below is a single T cell receptor beta chain sequence and its context. Antigen: not known. The data are from a study of cytomegalovirus exposure and HLA in healthy donors. The study, taken as a whole, reports: Most subjects' HLA-A and HLA-B alleles were reportedly predicted from TCR beta sequences. Analysis was performed later, and it showed HLA-associated TCR beta chains to be more clonally expanded than equally common others. Cytomegalovirus association was listed for roughly 160 TCR beta chains.

The CDR3 covers 15 residues. CDR1 and CDR2 from the germline V gene are LNHDA and SQIVND (reference sequence). V was clipped by 5 bases and J by 5 bases; unmatched bases: 9. PCR used 60 Vbeta primers and 13 Jbeta primers. Per the authors' pipeline: A later analysis counted 80 million or so unique TCR beta chains, about 11 million shared. Repertoires were generated with immunoSEQ multiplex PCR, while TCRdb's copy carries only in-frame clones and drops some. V and J calls and clone size follow that table, whereas D and trimming were derived from the DNA. The sample shows 170,000 or so clones, 80% to 90% of them seen only once.

The receptor was derived from a woman aged 18 to 35 in good health and CMV-seronegative. The chain recombines TRBV19 with TRBJ1-2; 9 positions agree with TRBD1. Sequencing input: PBMCs. The CDR3 DNA sequence: TGTGCCAGTAGTCCGCGGGACAGGGTGGGATATGGCTACACCTTC. It codes for CASSPRDRVGYGYTF.